This T cell receptor beta chain emerged from a study of OX40 agonist ivuxolimab in advanced cancers. The overall study: Ivuxolimab, an antibody acting as an agonist of OX40 (CD134), was used to treat patients. Study-level findings and limits: Mean expanded clone counts were higher in CD8+ than CD4+ T cells. The 0.1-3.0 mg/kg partial responders had among the lowest clonal expansion.

Here immunoSEQ multiplex PCR was the method, and the copy in TCRdb shows in-frame clones only, minus some. The data show some 80,000 clones, just over 85% seen once. Comment on this clone: Its target is not known.

Trimming at V came to 5 bases and at J to 6 bases, leaving 9 bases not matched to a gene. Germline V lookup: CDR1 MDHEN, CDR2 SYDVKM. The CDR3 runs to 14 residues. The sample consisted of CD4+ or CD8+ T cells sorted from blood, taken in a trial of the OX40 agonist ivuxolimab. The J gene is TRBJ2-7, the V gene TRBV28, with 8 bases matching TRBD2. This clonotype was sampled from an adult with an advanced solid tumor such as melanoma, head and neck, liver or kidney cancer. Here the CDR3 reads CASSLPGTSPEQYF. The CDR3 coding sequence is TGTGCCAGCAGTCTTCCCGGGACTAGTCCCGAGCAGTACTTC.